This TCR beta chain came from a study of T cell clonotyping in hematopoietic cell transplantation. As regards this clone: What it recognizes is unknown.

V lost 9 bases and J 9 bases, leaving 18 bases between the germline ends. Germline CDR1 is SNHLY and CDR2 is FYNNEI. This CDR3 comprises 13 residues. Overall study findings and caveats: At the given depth, recipient repertoires were over 95% de novo clonotypes.

Recipient blood drawn about 28 days pretransplant and days 30, 100, 180 after. Repertoires were generated with immunoSEQ multiplex PCR, while TCRdb's copy carries only in-frame clones and drops some. The sample lists a few thousand clones; around 94% were seen once. The J gene is TRBJ2-1, the V gene TRBV2; D tentatively fits TRBD1 or TRBD2 (5 bases each). This TCR was recovered from a male patient between 55 and 70 years old who had an allogeneic stem cell transplant from a related donor, so the T cells may come from the graft donor. Some clones in this sample may be carry-over from other donors' samples. The input for sequencing was PBMCs, taken 180 days after allogeneic stem cell transplant. The CDR3 is CARAGTYYGEQFF. As DNA, the CDR3 is TGTGCCAGAGCCGGGACGTATTATGGTGAGCAGTTCTTC.